A single sample is the source of the 9 T cell receptor beta chains below, sequenced in a study of early T cells in non-severe SARS-CoV-2 infection. Each CDR3 protein is one row after TCRdb ran MiXCR on the 5' RACE reads. The table shows roughly 34,000 distinct CDR3 sequences, with roughly 7.1% occurring only once. This material consisted of whole blood, taken at baseline. The receptors were gathered from an adult who was a healthcare worker with PCR-confirmed SARS-CoV-2 infection or an uninfected control (not recorded which).

This clonotype was counted at least ten times. This chain connects TRBV29-1 to TRBJ2-1; D not certain. Trimming pared 4 bases from V and 5 bases from J, leaving 3 bases between. This CDR3 comprises 10 residues. Germline V gives CDR1 SQVTM, CDR2 ANQGSEA. The CDR3 sequence is CSVAHNEQFF. CDR3 nucleotide sequence: TGCAGCGTTGCCCACAATGAGCAGTTCTTC.

This clonotype appeared many times. V is TRBV7-9 and J is TRBJ2-1; D remains ambiguous. V was trimmed by 2 bases and J by 5 bases, leaving 16 bases between them. CDR3 length equals 16 residues. Per germline, CDR1 SEHNR and CDR2 FQNEAQ (reference sequence). The DNA for the CDR3 is TGTGCCAGCAGCTTATTAGGAACCTCCGGAGACAATGAGCAGTTCTTC. This gives the protein CASSLLGTSGDNEQFF.

This clonotype was detected ten times or more. The gene calls are TRBV11-2 and TRBJ2-2; 7 nucleotides line up with TRBD2. CDR3 size: 17 residues. Looked up from germline, CDR1 is SGHAT and CDR2 is FQNNGV. Trimming at V came to 1 base and at J to 6 bases, leaving 11 bases not matched to a gene. The CDR3 sequence: CASSLVPGLNWAGELFF. The CDR3 DNA follows: TGTGCCAGCAGCTTAGTCCCGGGACTAAACTGGGCCGGGGAGCTGTTTTTT.

This clonotype appeared many times. The V gene is TRBV12-3 or TRBV12-4, the J gene TRBJ1-6; no reliable D call. CDR3 length equals 14 residues. V was cut by 2 bases and J by 8 bases, with 10 bases left in between. CDR3 region: CASSLSFDYSPLHF. CDR3 DNA: TGTGCCAGCAGTTTATCTTTTGATTATTCACCCCTCCACTTT.

At least ten counts were recorded for this clonotype. This sequence joins TRBV7-9 and TRBJ2-7; tentatively, D is TRBD2 (6 bases). The CDR3 sequence is 16 residues long. CDR1 and CDR2 (germline): SEHNR, FQNEAQ (reference sequence). Deletions cut 1 base from V and 6 bases from J, with 19 bases between. The DNA of the CDR3 is TGTGCCAGCAGCTTAGTTATAGGAAGCCCCGGGGGCGAGCAGTACGTC. Protein: CASSLVIGSPGGEQYV.

In its sample, this clonotype was seen many times. The chain employs TRBV6-2 or TRBV6-3 and TRBJ2-1; TRBD2 matches 12 bases. V lost 8 bases, J lost 12 bases, and 17 bases stayed unmatched. Germline V gene lookup returns CDR1 MNHEY and CDR2 SVGEGT. The CDR3 extends over 16 amino acids. The CDR3 sequence: CASRVTGASGRAGQFF. The CDR3 nucleotides are TGTGCCAGCCGCGTTACTGGGGCTAGCGGGAGGGCCGGGCAGTTCTTC.

J is TRBJ2-7 and V is TRBV29-1; D uncertain. The length of the CDR3 is 12 residues. V lost 0 bases and J 4 bases, leaving 7 bases between the germline ends. Germline loops: CDR1 SQVTM, CDR2 ANQGSEA. The CDR3 loop reads CSVEDRGYEQYF. Here the CDR3 DNA reads TGCAGCGTTGAAGATCGTGGTTACGAGCAGTACTTC.

In this sample, this clonotype turned up many times. This chain joins TRBV18 and TRBJ2-5; 12 bases agree with TRBD2. This CDR3 is built from 15 residues. V lost 4 bases and J lost 5; bases outside the gene matches: 5. The germline CDR1 and CDR2 sequences are KGHSH and LQKENI. CDR3: CASSRTSGIVETQYF. The CDR3 DNA follows: TGTGCCAGCTCACGGACTAGCGGGATAGTCGAGACCCAGTACTTC. Drawing the rest from reference TRBV18 and TRBJ2-5, the complete variable domain is NAGVMQNPRHLVRRRGQEARLRCSPMKGHSHVYWYRQLPEEGLKFMVYLQKENIIDESGMPKERFSAEFPKEGPSILRIQQVVRGDSAAYFCASSRTSGIVETQYFGPGTRLLVL.

This clonotype was counted ten times or more. The chain couples TRBV6-2 or TRBV6-3 to TRBJ2-1, with D possibly called TRBD1 or TRBD2 (5 bases each). Trimming removed 0 bases from V and 3 bases from J, with 15 bases in between. Germline CDR1 and CDR2: MNHEY and SVGEGT. This CDR3 is built from 17 residues. The CDR3 DNA follows: TGTGCCAGCAGTTACTCTACCCGGGACGGAAACTACAATGAGCAGTTCTTC. It specifies CASSYSTRDGNYNEQFF.